This TCR beta chain was profiled in a study of T cell repertoires in cytomegalovirus infection. Via MiXCR, TCRdb re-called the reads, giving one row per CDR3 protein. The sample includes some 270,000 distinct CDR3 sequences, more than 15% of them seen just once. Trimming cost V 1 base and J 1 base, with 11 bases left between them. The CDR3 has 16 residues. Germline CDR1 reads MGHRA; CDR2 reads YSYEKL. The rearrangement uses TRBV4-1 and TRBJ1-5; tentative D call: TRBD1 (6 bases). Sequenced input: CD8+ T cells from PBMCs. The clonotype originates from a human donor in good health (CMV status not recorded). Some clones in this sample may be carry-over from other donors' samples. DNA of the CDR3: TGCGCCAGCAGCCAAGGACAGGATTCAAGCAATCAGCCCCAGCATTTT. It translates to CASSQGQDSSNQPQHF.